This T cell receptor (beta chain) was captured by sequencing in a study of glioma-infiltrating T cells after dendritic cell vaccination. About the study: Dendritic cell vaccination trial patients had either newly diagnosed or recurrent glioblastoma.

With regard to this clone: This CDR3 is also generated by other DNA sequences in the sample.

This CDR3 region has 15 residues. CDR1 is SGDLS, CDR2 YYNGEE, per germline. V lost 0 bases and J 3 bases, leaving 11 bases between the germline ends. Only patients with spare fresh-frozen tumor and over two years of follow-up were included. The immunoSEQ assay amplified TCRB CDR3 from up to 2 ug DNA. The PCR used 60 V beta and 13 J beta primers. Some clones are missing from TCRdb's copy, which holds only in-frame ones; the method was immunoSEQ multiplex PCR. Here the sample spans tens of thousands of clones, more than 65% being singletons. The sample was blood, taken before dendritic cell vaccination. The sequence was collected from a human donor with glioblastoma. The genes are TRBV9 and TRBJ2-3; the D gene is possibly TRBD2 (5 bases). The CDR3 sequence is CASSVAAGATDTQYF. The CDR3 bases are TGTGCCAGCAGCGTAGCGGCGGGTGCAACAGATACGCAGTATTTT.